These 23 T cell receptor beta chains share one sample of origin, sequenced in a study of cytomegalovirus exposure and HLA in healthy donors. A multiplex PCR was run with 60 Vbeta primers and 13 Jbeta primers. Generated by immunoSEQ multiplex PCR, the TCRdb table keeps only in-frame clones and is missing some. The repertoire has 200,000 to 250,000 clones, approximately 81% of them found once; the top ten carry about 3.1%. The sequencing input was PBMCs. The receptors were gathered from a man younger than 45 in good health and CMV-seronegative.

Note on this clone: In the same sample, other DNA sequences code for this CDR3. The chain uses TRBV19 and TRBJ2-1; D is possibly TRBD1 (5 bases). The V and J ends lost 3 bases and 9 bases respectively, with 12 bases between them. The CDR3 extends over 13 amino acids. The germline V gene encodes CDR1 LNHDA and CDR2 SQIVND (reference sequence). DNA of the CDR3: TGTGCCAGTAGTATGCGGCAGGGTTTTGAGCAGTTCTTC. The encoded protein is CASSMRQGFEQFF.

This chain uses TRBV6-5 with TRBJ1-1, with D possibly TRBD1 on 5 matching bases. CDR1 is MNHEY, CDR2 SVGAGI, per germline. The CDR3 runs 13 residues. Trimming pared 5 bases from V and 12 bases from J, leaving 19 bases between. CDR3 DNA: TGTGCCAGCAGTCCCGGGACTGAGTTGGTTCCTTTCTTT. Translated, it gives CASSPGTELVPFF.

The rearrangement joins TRBV5-1 to TRBJ1-2, with 7 bases identical to TRBD1. The CDR3 totals 15 residues. Per the germline V gene, CDR1 is SGHRS and CDR2 is YFSETQ. With V trimmed by 0 bases and J by 8 bases, 10 bases remained unmatched. The CDR3: CASSLEGGPAVGYTF. In DNA, the CDR3 is TGCGCCAGCAGCTTGGAAGGGGGCCCGGCGGTCGGCTACACCTTC.

This clone has just one count. This rearrangement joins TRBV29-1 to TRBJ2-7; 7 bases are a match to TRBD1. V shed 4 bases, J shed 2 bases, and the junction held 2 bases outside the gene matches. CDR1 SQVTM and CDR2 ANQGSEA come from the germline V gene. This CDR3 spans 12 amino acids. The CDR3 bases are TGCAGCGTTGGGCAGGGGGCCTACGAGCAGTACTTC. This codes for CSVGQGAYEQYF.

The chain joins TRBV6-1 to TRBJ2-3, with 8 bases fitting TRBD1. From germline, CDR1 is MNHNS and CDR2 SASEGT. The V segment lost 6 bases and the J segment 8 bases; nucleotides outside the gene matches: 13. The CDR3 sequence is 15 residues long. This chain's CDR3 is CASRGTGLKFGTQYF. The CDR3 region has the DNA TGTGCCAGCAGGGGGACAGGACTCAAGTTCGGTACGCAGTATTTT.

This clone has only one observation. Relative to the germline gene, one junction end is altered; a read error may explain this. The gene calls are TRBV5-6 and TRBJ1-2; D call uncertain. The CDR3 sequence is 14 residues long. In germline, CDR1 is SGHDT, CDR2 YYEEEE. The CDR3 DNA is TGTGCCAGCAGCTTAGTGGGAGGGTCCGAGAGCTACGACTTC. Protein sequence: CASSLVGGSESYDF.

V gene TRBV2 combines with J gene TRBJ2-2; TRBD1 matches 10 bases. Germline V gene data show CDR1 as SNHLY and CDR2 as FYNNEI. The V and J ends lost 6 bases and 0 bases, in that order; junction bases with no gene match: 1. The CDR3 length is 15 residues. The DNA for the CDR3 is TGTGCCAGCAGAGGGACAGGGGCGAACACCGGGGAGCTGTTTTTT. It is translated as CASRGTGANTGELFF.

In the case of this clone: At one of its ends the junction is not consistent with the germline gene, which may arise from a read error. Other DNA sequences in this specimen translate into the identical CDR3. The CDR3 loop reads CASSQEQAGAYNEQFF. The DNA of the CDR3 is TGCGCCAGCAGCCAAGAACAAGCGGGGGCCTACAACGAGCAGTTCTTC. The chain uses TRBV4-1 and TRBJ2-1; TRBD2 agrees at 8 bases. The CDR3 is made up of 16 amino acids. Per the germline V gene, CDR1 is MGHRA and CDR2 is YSYEKL.

The V and J genes are TRBV6-1 and TRBJ2-5; 10 bases fit TRBD1. With the DNA end fitting TRBJ2-7 better, the J assignment may be wrong. Germline-derived CDR1 and CDR2 are MNHNS and SASEGT. This CDR3 comprises 17 residues. The CDR3 nucleotides read TGTGCCAGCAGTGAAGCGTTCCCGGGACAGGGGACCTACGAGCAGTACTTC. This encodes CASSEAFPGQGTYEQYF.

This clone was observed a single time. This sequence joins TRBV7-3 and TRBJ2-3; D not resolved. Germline V gene sequence: CDR1 SGHTA, CDR2 FQGTGA. V was pared by 5 bases and J by 3 bases, with 9 bases between. This CDR3 comprises 13 residues. The CDR3 DNA sequence: TGTGCCAGCAGCAGCCTTTGGACAGATACGCAGTATTTT. It yields the protein CASSSLWTDTQYF.

Only one count was recorded for this clone. The chain employs TRBV6-5 and TRBJ1-1; 8 positions agree with TRBD1. This CDR3 has 14 amino acids. Unmatched junction bases numbered 5, after V lost 5 bases and J lost 3 bases. CDR1 is MNHEY and CDR2 is SVGAGI in the germline V gene. The CDR3 region has the DNA TGTGCCAGCAGTGAATTCAGGGGGCACACTGAAGCTTTCTTT. Translating gives CASSEFRGHTEAFF.

This clone was found once. The gene calls are TRBV28 and TRBJ1-1; perhaps TRBD1 as D (5 bases). Germline values: CDR1 MDHEN, CDR2 SYDVKM. V shed 6 bases and J shed 1 base, with 21 bases lying between them. The CDR3 is 17 amino acids. The CDR3 region is CASSNPIQGLGNTEAFF. CDR3 in DNA: TGTGCCAGCAGCAACCCCATCCAGGGTTTGGGGAACACTGAAGCTTTCTTT.

The chain has TRBV7-2 and TRBJ2-7, with D possibly being TRBD2 (6 bases). This CDR3 comprises 14 residues. From germline, CDR1 is SGHTA and CDR2 FQGNSA. V was cut by 5 bases and J by 0 bases, with 11 bases left in between. Here the CDR3 reads CASSRDWSSYEQYF. Here the CDR3 DNA reads TGTGCCAGCAGCCGGGACTGGAGCTCCTACGAGCAGTACTTC.

The J gene is TRBJ2-1, the V gene TRBV6-5; TRBD2 agrees at 7 bases. Germline values: CDR1 MNHEY, CDR2 SVGAGI. The CDR3 totals 15 residues. Unmatched junction bases numbered 6, after V lost 2 bases and J lost 5 bases. The CDR3 DNA reads TGTGCCAGCAGTTACGGGCGGGGGATACACAATGAGCAGTTCTTC. Translating it yields CASSYGRGIHNEQFF.

The rearrangement joins TRBV7-9 to TRBJ1-4, with a weak D call TRBD1 (6 bases). V lost 4 bases and J lost 5, with 11 bases in between. The length of the CDR3 is 14 residues. Germline V lookup: CDR1 SEHNR, CDR2 FQNEAQ (reference sequence). CDR3 nucleotide sequence: TGTGCCAGCAGCTCCCGACAGGCCAATGAAAAACTGTTTTTT. Translating gives CASSSRQANEKLFF.

The V and J genes are TRBV18 and TRBJ2-1; possible D gene TRBD2, 6 bases. Germline loops: CDR1 KGHSH, CDR2 LQKENI. Trimming shortened V by 6 bases and J by 4 bases, and 16 bases separated the two germline ends. CDR3 length: 15 residues. CDR3 in amino acids: CASSRPGLIYNEQFF. As DNA, the CDR3 is TGTGCCAGCTCCCGACCGGGACTGATTTACAATGAGCAGTTCTTC.

The chain has TRBV4-1 and TRBJ1-1, with D tentatively TRBD1 (5 bases). Trimming pared 4 bases from V and 1 base from J, leaving 16 bases between. The CDR3 runs to 16 residues. Per germline, CDR1 MGHRA and CDR2 YSYEKL. CDR3 protein: CASSRPLAGPNTEAFF. The CDR3 DNA sequence: TGCGCCAGCAGCCGCCCCCTAGCGGGGCCGAACACTGAAGCTTTCTTT.

The CDR3 is CASSEYGGVANYGYTF. The CDR3 nucleotides read TGTGCCAGCAGTGAATATGGGGGCGTCGCTAACTATGGCTACACCTTC. The gene calls are TRBV25-1 and TRBJ1-2; D possibly corresponds to TRBD1 (6 bases). CDR3 size: 16 residues. Per the germline V gene, CDR1 is MGHDK and CDR2 is SYGVNS. Trimming pared 0 bases from V and 0 bases from J, leaving 11 bases between.

The chain uses TRBV7-9 and TRBJ2-1; 8 bases are a match to TRBD2. J was trimmed by 8 bases and V by 2 bases; bases with no gene match: 8. Per germline, CDR1 SEHNR and CDR2 FQNEAQ (reference sequence). This CDR3 contains 15 residues. The CDR3, as DNA: TGTGCCAGCAGCTTAAATTCGGGGGGGGCTGATGAGCAGTTCTTC. Translating it yields CASSLNSGGADEQFF.

The rearrangement joins TRBV29-1 to TRBJ1-2; 7 bases fit TRBD1. Germline V CDR1 and CDR2: SQVTM, ANQGSEA. The length of the CDR3 is 13 residues. The junction had 5 bases not matched to a gene; V was cut back by 4 bases and J by 3 bases. The CDR3 DNA sequence: TGCAGCGTTGGACAGGGTATCGACTATGGCTACACCTTC. Residues: CSVGQGIDYGYTF.

This clone has a handful of counts. V and J are TRBV6-1 and TRBJ2-1; no definite D call. This CDR3 region has 14 residues. In germline, CDR1 is MNHNS, CDR2 SASEGT. V was pared by 2 bases and J by 1 base, with 6 bases between. The chain's CDR3 is CASSEMLSYNEQFF. CDR3 coding DNA: TGTGCCAGCAGTGAAATGCTATCCTACAATGAGCAGTTCTTC.

The chain has TRBV19 and TRBJ1-5; no clear D gene. Trimming pared 5 bases from V and 9 bases from J, leaving 14 bases between. This CDR3 contains 13 residues. Germline assignment: CDR1 LNHDA and CDR2 SQIVND (reference sequence). Here the CDR3 reads CASSPPGVRPQHF. In nucleotides, the CDR3 is TGTGCCAGTAGTCCTCCTGGTGTGAGGCCCCAGCATTTT.

The CDR3 reads CASSLGGTGVNSPLHF. Here the CDR3 DNA reads TGTGCCAGCAGCTTAGGGGGGACAGGGGTTAATTCACCCCTCCACTTT. This chain joins TRBV7-2 and TRBJ1-6, with 10 bases lining up with TRBD1. There are 16 residues in the CDR3. After removal of 1 base from V and 6 bases from J, the junction contained 3 bases not matched to a gene. The V gene's germline CDR1 is SGHTA and CDR2 FQGNSA.